What follows is one T cell receptor beta chain and its context. What it binds is not known. The sample carries other DNA sequences with the same CDR3. This record belongs to a study of OX40 agonist ivuxolimab in advanced cancers. Study summary: The patients received ivuxolimab by intravenous route every 2 weeks at 0.01 to 10 mg/kg. Patients assigned to dose escalation were diagnosed with hepatocellular carcinoma, melanoma, renal cell or head and neck cancer. There were three patients with partial responses, one having hepatocellular carcinoma and two cutaneous melanoma. Findings of the study overall: At doses 0.1 to 3.0 mg/kg, CD4+ and CD8+ clones expanded.

TCRdb keeps only in-frame clones here, not all; method: immunoSEQ multiplex PCR. This repertoire shows roughly 100,000 clones, 90% to 95% found once; its top ten account for about 0.24%. The germline V gene encodes CDR1 MNHNY and CDR2 SVGAGI (reference sequence). This CDR3 is 13 amino acids long. The V gene end was trimmed by 6 bases and the J gene end by 8 bases; junction bases not matched to a gene: 8. The clonotype comes from an adult with an advanced solid tumor such as melanoma, head and neck, liver or kidney cancer. The sample consisted of CD4+ or CD8+ T cells sorted from blood, taken in a trial of the OX40 agonist ivuxolimab. V is TRBV6-6 and J is TRBJ1-1, with 8 bases that match TRBD1. The CDR3 region has the DNA TGTGCCAGCAGGCTTGACAGGGGAAGGGAAGCTTTCTTT. Its protein is CASRLDRGREAFF.